This TCR beta chain was captured in a study of T-cell memory formation after mild COVID-19. Study-level information: TCR clusters mostly belonged to single donors. Study results and limitations: The main location of contracting CD4+ clones was CM and EM, and that of contracting CD8+ clones was EMRA. Later expanders leaned CD4+, whereas day 15 to 85 contracting clones were balanced CD4/CD8. Prior to infection, memory already included some responding clones, suggesting cross-reactive memory joined.

CDR1 and CDR2 from the germline V gene are DFQATT and SNEGSKA (reference sequence). V trimming: 5 bases; J trimming: 4 bases; junction bases outside the gene matches: 9. The CDR3 consists of 16 residues. TCRdb reprocessed the 5' RACE reads with MiXCR, giving one entry per CDR3 protein. The sample records fewer than 700,000 distinct CDR3 sequences, approximately 18% being singletons. Worth noting for this clonotype: Its antigen is still unknown.

This chain connects TRBV20-1 to TRBJ2-5; 14 bases agree with TRBD2. This sequence was found in an adult woman who had mild COVID-19 (a few samples of this study predate the infection). Cell type and time point are not known. What was sequenced was PBMCs or a T cell subset sorted from them (not recorded which). CDR3 region: CSAAGTSGRRRETQYF. The CDR3 coding sequence is TGCAGTGCTGCCGGGACTAGCGGGAGAAGGAGAGAGACCCAGTACTTC.